The 2 T cell receptor beta chains below all came from one sample that was sequenced in a study of T cell responses to AZD1222 COVID-19 vaccine. Repertoires were generated with immunoSEQ multiplex PCR, while TCRdb's copy carries only in-frame clones and drops some. The profile shows 110,000 to 150,000 clones, approximately 89% of them singletons. Sequences were derived from peripheral blood, sampled on day 0 of AZD1222 vaccination. The receptor set was obtained from an adult in good health.

The J gene is TRBJ2-7, the V gene TRBV14, with D perhaps matching TRBD2 (6 bases). Trimming cost V 0 bases and J 0 bases, with 18 bases left between them. CDR3 size: 18 residues. Germline CDR1 reads SGHDN; CDR2 reads FVKESK. Here the CDR3 DNA reads TGTGCCAGCAGCCAAGATAGGGGCCGCGGGACCAGCTCCTACGAGCAGTACTTC. It codes for CASSQDRGRGTSSYEQYF.

V gene TRBV11-2 combines with J gene TRBJ2-2, with D uncertain. CDR1 is SGHAT and CDR2 is FQNNGV in the germline V gene. This CDR3 is 14 amino acids long. V was trimmed by 2 bases and J by 0 bases, leaving 4 bases between them. CDR3 loop: CASSLLTNTGELFF. In DNA form, the CDR3 reads TGTGCCAGCAGCTTACTCACGAACACCGGGGAGCTGTTTTTT.